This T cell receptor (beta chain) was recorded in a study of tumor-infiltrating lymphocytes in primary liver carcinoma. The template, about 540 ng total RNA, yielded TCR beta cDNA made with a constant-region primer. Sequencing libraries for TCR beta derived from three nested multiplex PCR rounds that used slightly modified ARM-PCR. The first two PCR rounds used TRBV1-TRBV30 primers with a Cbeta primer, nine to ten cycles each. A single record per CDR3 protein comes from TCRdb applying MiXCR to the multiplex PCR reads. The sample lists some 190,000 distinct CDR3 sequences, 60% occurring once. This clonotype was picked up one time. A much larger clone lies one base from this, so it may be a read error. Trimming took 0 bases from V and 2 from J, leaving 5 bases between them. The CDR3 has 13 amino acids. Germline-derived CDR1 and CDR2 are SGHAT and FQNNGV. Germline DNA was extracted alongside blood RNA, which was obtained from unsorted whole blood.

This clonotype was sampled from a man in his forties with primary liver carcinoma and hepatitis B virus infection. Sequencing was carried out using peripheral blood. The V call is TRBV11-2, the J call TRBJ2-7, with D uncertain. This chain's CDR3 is CASSLERAYEQYF. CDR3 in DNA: TGTGCCAGCAGCTTAGAGCGCGCCTACGAGCAGTACTTC.